One sample yielded the 2 T cell receptor beta chains listed below, sequenced in a study of cytomegalovirus exposure and HLA in healthy donors. Amplification used 60 Vbeta primers and 13 Jbeta primers. Produced via immunoSEQ multiplex PCR; TCRdb's table is partial and in-frame only. Here the sample spans tens of thousands of clones, about 77% being singletons. Sequenced sample: PBMCs. The receptors stem from a middle-aged man in good health and CMV-seronegative.

The chain joins TRBV27 to TRBJ1-5; D might be TRBD1 (5 bases). The V end was cut by 5 bases, the J end by 3 bases, with 11 bases between. The CDR3 covers 14 residues. Per the germline V gene, CDR1 is MNHEY and CDR2 is SMNVEV (reference sequence). This CDR3 reads CASSPGENNQPQHF. The CDR3 DNA sequence: TGTGCCAGCAGTCCGGGGGAGAACAATCAGCCCCAGCATTTT.

The rearrangement uses TRBV5-1 and TRBJ1-4, with unresolved D. In germline, CDR1 is SGHRS, CDR2 YFSETQ. The V end lost 2 bases, the J end lost 0 bases, and 5 bases lay between the germline ends. This CDR3 is built from 14 residues. The CDR3 DNA follows: TGCGCCAGCAGCTTACTTACAACTAATGAAAAACTGTTTTTT. Encoded protein: CASSLLTTNEKLFF. Full variable domain (missing parts from reference TRBV5-1 and TRBJ1-4): KAGVTQTPRYLIKTRGQQVTLSCSPISGHRSVSWYQQTPGQGLQFLFEYFSETQRNKGNFPGRFSGRQFSNSRSEMNVSTLELGDSALYLCASSLLTTNEKLFFGSGTQLSVL.